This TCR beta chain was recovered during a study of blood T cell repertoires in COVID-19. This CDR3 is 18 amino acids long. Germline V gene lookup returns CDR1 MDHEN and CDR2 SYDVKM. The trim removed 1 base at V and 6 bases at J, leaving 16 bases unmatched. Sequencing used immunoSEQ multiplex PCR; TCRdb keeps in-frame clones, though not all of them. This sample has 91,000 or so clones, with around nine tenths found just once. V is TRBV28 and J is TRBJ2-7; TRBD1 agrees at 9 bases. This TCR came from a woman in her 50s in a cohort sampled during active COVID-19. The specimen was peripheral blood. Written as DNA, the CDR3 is TGTGCCAGCAGTTTATATACCGGGACAGGGAGTGGGGCTCGCGAGCAGTACTTC. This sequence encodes CASSLYTGTGSGAREQYF. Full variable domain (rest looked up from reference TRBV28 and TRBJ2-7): DVKVTQSSRYLVKRTGEKVFLECVQDMDHENMFWYRQDPGLGLRLIYFSYDVKMKEKGDIPEGYSVSREKKERFSLILESASTNQTSMYLCASSLYTGTGSGAREQYFGPGTRLTVT.